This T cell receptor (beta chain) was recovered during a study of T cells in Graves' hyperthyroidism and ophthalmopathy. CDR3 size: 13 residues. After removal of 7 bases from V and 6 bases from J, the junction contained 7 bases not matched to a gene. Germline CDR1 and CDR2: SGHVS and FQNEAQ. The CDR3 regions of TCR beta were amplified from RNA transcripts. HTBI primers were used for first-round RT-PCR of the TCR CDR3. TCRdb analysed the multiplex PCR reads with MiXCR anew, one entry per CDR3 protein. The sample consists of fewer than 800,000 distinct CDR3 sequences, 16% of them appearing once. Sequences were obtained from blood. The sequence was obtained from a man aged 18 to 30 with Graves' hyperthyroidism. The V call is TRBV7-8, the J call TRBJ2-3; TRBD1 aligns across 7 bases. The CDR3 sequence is CASTTRGLDTQYF. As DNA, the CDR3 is TGTGCCAGCACCACGAGGGGGCTGGATACGCAGTATTTT.